This entry features one TCR beta chain sequence. What antigen it recognizes has not been identified. Per-base qualities were not stored, and no clone one base away is much larger. This entry comes from a study of blood T cell repertoires in COVID-19 (dated by TCRdb to about 2020). In the study overall: Samples covering the acute and convalescent phases of COVID-19 were provided by collaborators in the United States, Italy and Spain. The material from the prospective study consisted of cDNA or gDNA derived from T cells, B-cell-depleted T cells, or PBMCs. Deeply sampled blood TCRbeta repertoires from subjects exposed to, actively infected with, or recovered from COVID-19 were included in the dataset. The repertoires were released in a freely available public database meant as a resource for research on the immune response to SARS-CoV-2. The samples were drawn from two sources: the first 160 participants of the ongoing ImmuneRACE study, and fewer than 1,500 subjects contributed by 6 global collaborators. The sample metadata nearly always contained a de-identified subject ID, COVID-19 status, age in years and sex. Where available, HLA class I and class II types were obtained from metadata supplied by the sample provider rather than from assay-based typing.

Results the study describes overall, beyond this receptor: How much clinical and demographic metadata was included differed by source and by participant, and the metadata was provided uncurated.

Each collaborating institution followed its own protocols to collect whole blood in K2EDTA tubes. For TCRbeta analysis, collaborators shipped samples in one of three forms: frozen whole blood, isolated PBMCs, or DNA extracted from either of those sample types. The immunoSEQ Assay, a bias-controlled multiplex PCR, was used to amplify TCRbeta CDR3 regions from genomic DNA. Turning to the authors' computational methods: The number of nucleated cells in each sample was estimated from the amplification of reference gene primers within the assay. To quantify the absolute abundance of each unique TCRbeta CDR3 rearrangement, sequence reads were collapsed and filtered. For each sample, productive Simpson clonality was calculated as the square root of Simpson's diversity index over productive rearrangements. TCRdb mirrors the immuneACCESS table, restricted to in-frame sequences. Some clones are absent from its copies; in checked studies, under half trace to an unresolved V gene, and the reason for the others is unknown. D and trimming come from the DNA, and the V and J calls and clone size come from that table. Counted in this sample were more than 100,000 clones; about 82% of them appeared once. Together, the top ten hold 16% of the sample.

V loses 5 bases at its end and J loses 5 bases; junction bases beyond the gene matches: 12. Measured from the cysteine to the phenylalanine, the CDR3 is 15 residues long. The kept DNA is CDR3 alone, 45 bases in frame from the first base. CDR1 and CDR2 were assigned from the germline V gene as MNHEY and SVGEGT. The chain is made from TRBV6-2 or TRBV6-3 and TRBJ2-7, with 7 junctional bases fitting TRBD2. The TCR originated in a man in his sixties with active or convalescent COVID-19. Source material: peripheral blood. Here the CDR3 is given as CASSLRDYTGDEQYF. The DNA sequence is as follows: TGTGCCAGCAGTCTTAGGGACTATACCGGCGACGAGCAGTACTTC.